This T cell receptor beta chain appears in the sequencing data of a study of CD8 T cells in Susac syndrome. After extraction with the RNeasy kit, 0.5 to 1 ug of the RNA was reverse transcribed using random hexamers. Using its own MiXCR run on the immunoSEQ multiplex PCR reads, TCRdb lists one record per CDR3 protein. The sample has about 430,000 distinct CDR3 sequences, approximately 85% seen once; the top ten hold around 0.12%. Trimming took 6 bases from V and 5 from J; bases not matched to a gene: 5. Germline CDR1 and CDR2: DFQATT and SNEGSKA (reference sequence). This CDR3 is built from 13 residues.

This sequence was found in a human donor with multiple sclerosis. The sample comprised CD8+ T cells from PBMCs. J is TRBJ2-2 and V is TRBV20-1, with TRBD1 matching over 8 bases. The CDR3 protein is CSAPDRGTGELFF. The CDR3 DNA sequence: TGCAGTGCACCCGACAGGGGTACCGGGGAGCTGTTTTTT.